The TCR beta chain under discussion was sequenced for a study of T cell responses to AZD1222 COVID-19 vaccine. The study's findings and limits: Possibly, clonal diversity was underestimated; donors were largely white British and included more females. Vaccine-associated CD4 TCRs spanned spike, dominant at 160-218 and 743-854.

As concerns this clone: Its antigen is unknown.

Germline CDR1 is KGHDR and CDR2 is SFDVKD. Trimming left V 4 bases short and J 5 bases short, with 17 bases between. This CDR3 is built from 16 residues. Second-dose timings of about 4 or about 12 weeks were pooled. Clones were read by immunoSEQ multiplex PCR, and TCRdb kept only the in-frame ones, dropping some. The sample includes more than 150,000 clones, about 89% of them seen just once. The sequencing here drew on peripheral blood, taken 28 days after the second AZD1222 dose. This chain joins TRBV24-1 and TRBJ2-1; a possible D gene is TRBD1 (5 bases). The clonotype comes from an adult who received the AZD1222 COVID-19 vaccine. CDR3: CATSDPSARVHNEQFF. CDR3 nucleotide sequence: TGTGCCACCAGTGACCCTTCTGCCAGGGTTCACAATGAGCAGTTCTTC.